Listed here are 28 T cell receptor beta chains from one sample, sequenced in a study of T cells in localized non-small cell lung cancer (TCRdb year 2020). Library construction relied on the immunoSEQ multiplex PCR assay. Drawn from immuneACCESS, this table holds only the in-frame rearrangements with V and J called that TCRdb kept. Clones are partly lost; checked studies trace under half to an unresolved V gene and leave the rest unexplained. A total of 26,000 or so clones appear in this sample, approximately 88% of them only once. Under 7% of the sample goes to the ten largest clones. Sample: peripheral blood, taken before any cancer treatment. Receptors were obtained from an older male donor with stage I lung adenocarcinoma.

The V and J genes are TRBV5-1 and TRBJ2-3; 8 bases are a match to TRBD2. With 3 bases clipped from V and 4 bases from J, the junction kept 4 bases outside the gene matches. Germline assignment: CDR1 SGHRS and CDR2 YFSETQ. The CDR3 totals 14 residues. CDR3 bases: TGCGCCAGCAGCTACGGACTAGCTTCAGATACGCAGTATTTT. Protein product: CASSYGLASDTQYF.

The J gene is TRBJ1-6, the V gene TRBV5-1; 11 positions agree with TRBD1. CDR3 size: 15 residues. Unmatched junction bases numbered 6, after V lost 4 bases and J lost 9 bases. The V gene's germline CDR1 is SGHRS and CDR2 YFSETQ. CDR3 DNA: TGCGCCAGCAGCCTCAGTGGGACAGGGGGTTCACCCCTCCACTTT. Translated: CASSLSGTGGSPLHF.

The V call is TRBV5-3, the J call TRBJ2-3; no definite D call. TRBV5-3 has ORF status, its function being uncertain. V was clipped by 1 base and J by 4 bases, with 4 bases between them. The CDR3 contains 12 residues. CDR3 bases: TGTGCCAGAAGCTTGATAGCAGATACGCAGTATTTT. Amino acid sequence: CARSLIADTQYF.

The gene calls are TRBV28 and TRBJ2-7, with D unresolved. CDR3 length equals 12 residues. V lost 6 bases to trimming and J lost 6 bases, with 12 bases between them. Germline assignment: CDR1 MDHEN and CDR2 SYDVKM. Here the CDR3 reads CASRWARSEQYF. For the CDR3, the DNA is TGTGCCAGCAGATGGGCCCGAAGCGAGCAGTACTTC.

The chain combines TRBV4-2 with TRBJ2-7, with TRBD2 as a possible D gene (7 bases). V was cut by 0 bases and J by 2 bases, with 11 bases left in between. Germline CDR1 LGHNA, CDR2 YNFKEQ. The CDR3 totals 15 residues. This CDR3 reads CASSQELRGPYEQYF. The CDR3 DNA sequence: TGTGCCAGCAGCCAAGAGCTGCGGGGGCCCTACGAGCAGTACTTC.

CDR3 residues: CAFRERGGADTQYF. Written as DNA, the CDR3 is TGTGCCTTCCGGGAGCGGGGGGGTGCAGATACGCAGTATTTT. The J gene is TRBJ2-3, the V gene TRBV5-4; 10 bases are a match to TRBD2. The germline CDR1 and CDR2 sequences are SGHNT and YYREEE (reference sequence). J gave up 4 bases and V 10 bases, and 9 bases lay outside the gene matches. CDR3 length equals 14 residues. Full variable domain (outside the CDR3, taken from reference TRBV5-4 and TRBJ2-3): ETGVTQSPTHLIKTRGQQVTLRCSSQSGHNTVSWYQQALGQGPQFIFQYYREEENGRGNFPPRFSGLQFPNYSSELNVNALELDDSALYLCAFRERGGADTQYFGPGTRLTVL.

The rearrangement uses TRBV29-1 and TRBJ1-1; tentatively, D is TRBD1 (5 bases). This CDR3 has 11 amino acids. Looked up from germline, CDR1 is SQVTM and CDR2 is ANQGSEA. The germline V and J ends were trimmed by 7 bases and 4 bases, with 10 bases remaining between them. CDR3 in DNA: TGCAGCGCTGGGGGTTCCACTGAAGCTTTCTTT. This codes for CSAGGSTEAFF.

This clone occurred once. V is TRBV10-2 and J is TRBJ2-3, with TRBD2 matching 10 bases. Unmatched junction bases numbered 10, after V lost 2 bases and J lost 2 bases. The germline CDR1 and CDR2 sequences are WSHSY and SAAADI. This CDR3 has 18 residues. The CDR3 sequence: CASSEGTSGDLHTDTQYF. As DNA, the CDR3 is TGCGCCAGCAGTGAGGGAACTAGCGGGGACCTCCACACAGATACGCAGTATTTT.

The chain recombines TRBV28 with TRBJ1-2; D is ambiguous. The CDR3 extends over 12 amino acids. CDR1 MDHEN and CDR2 SYDVKM come from the germline V gene. Trimming stripped 6 bases from V and 10 bases from J, with 15 bases between. The CDR3 protein is CASRSPGRAYTF. The CDR3 nucleotides are TGTGCCAGCAGATCCCCCGGGAGGGCCTACACCTTC.

The rearrangement joins TRBV7-2 to TRBJ2-7; D possibly corresponds to TRBD2 (5 bases). This CDR3 is 15 amino acids long. V shed 1 base and J shed 2 bases, with 12 bases lying between them. The V gene's germline CDR1 is SGHTA and CDR2 FQGNSA. CDR3 region: CASSLGGQTTYEQYF. DNA for the CDR3: TGTGCCAGCAGCTTAGGAGGGCAGACCACCTACGAGCAGTACTTC. The full variable domain, its missing parts supplied by reference TRBV7-2 and TRBJ2-7, is GAGVSQSPSNKVTEKGKDVELRCDPISGHTALYWYRQSLGQGLEFLIYFQGNSAPDKSGLPSDRFSAERTGGSVSTLTIQRTQQEDSAVYLCASSLGGQTTYEQYFGPGTRLTVT.

V and J are TRBV5-1 and TRBJ1-5; a weak D match, TRBD1 (6 bases). Trimming took 0 bases from V and 6 from J, leaving 10 bases between them. The CDR3 is 14 residues long. The V gene's germline CDR1 is SGHRS and CDR2 YFSETQ. The CDR3: CASSLEGRGQPQHF. The CDR3 nucleotides are TGCGCCAGCAGCTTGGAGGGCAGGGGTCAGCCCCAGCATTTT.

J is TRBJ2-7 and V is TRBV5-6; D uncertain. Per the germline V gene, CDR1 is SGHDT and CDR2 is YYEEEE. V was trimmed by 6 bases and J by 3 bases, leaving 28 bases between them. This CDR3 has 18 residues. CDR3 region: CASNYLGRESRSYYEQYF. Written as DNA, the CDR3 is TGTGCCAGCAACTACCTCGGCAGAGAAAGCCGAAGTTACTACGAGCAGTACTTC.

This sequence joins TRBV30 and TRBJ1-2, with D hard to call. The germline gives CDR1 GTSNPN, CDR2 SVGIG (reference sequence). Trimming cost V 0 bases and J 14 bases, with 13 bases left between them. This CDR3 is built from 11 residues. The chain's CDR3 is CAWSVGHLYTF. The CDR3, as DNA: TGTGCCTGGAGTGTAGGGCACCTATATACCTTC.

The V and J genes are TRBV4-2 and TRBJ2-1; 10 positions agree with TRBD2. Losses at the gene ends were 2 bases for V and 8 bases for J; bases not matched to a gene: 6. This CDR3 is 15 amino acids long. The germline gives CDR1 LGHNA, CDR2 YNFKEQ. The chain's CDR3 is CASSQRLAGQHEQFF. In nucleotides, the CDR3 is TGTGCCAGCAGCCAACGACTAGCGGGTCAGCATGAGCAGTTCTTC.

The V and J genes are TRBV5-1 and TRBJ2-3, with D tentatively TRBD2 (7 bases). Germline CDR1 is SGHRS and CDR2 is YFSETQ. The CDR3 sequence is 14 residues long. V was clipped by 7 bases and J by 0 bases, with 12 bases between them. This CDR3 reads CASVGGPSTDTQYF. The CDR3 DNA sequence: TGCGCCAGCGTCGGGGGGCCTAGCACAGATACGCAGTATTTT. Combining the CDR3 with reference TRBV5-1 and TRBJ2-3 gives the whole variable domain KAGVTQTPRYLIKTRGQQVTLSCSPISGHRSVSWYQQTPGQGLQFLFEYFSETQRNKGNFPGRFSGRQFSNSRSEMNVSTLELGDSALYLCASVGGPSTDTQYFGPGTRLTVL.

In its sample, this clone was seen a few times. In DNA form, the CDR3 reads TGTGCCAGCAGCCAAGGCGTAGCAGGGGATGAAAAACTGTTTTTT. Amino acid sequence: CASSQGVAGDEKLFF. The V gene is TRBV4-2, the J gene TRBJ1-4; D is perhaps TRBD1 (6 bases). Germline assignment: CDR1 LGHNA and CDR2 YNFKEQ. The CDR3 spans 15 residues. Trimming left V 1 base short and J 6 bases short, with 12 bases between.

This chain joins TRBV27 and TRBJ2-7; 9 positions agree with TRBD1. Per the germline V gene, CDR1 is MNHEY and CDR2 is SMNVEV (reference sequence). The CDR3 loop spans 14 amino acids. V dropped 5 bases and J dropped 5; count of bases not matched to a gene: 7. CDR3 sequence reads: CASSLGTGFHEQYF. In nucleotides, the CDR3 is TGTGCCAGCAGTCTCGGGACAGGGTTCCACGAGCAGTACTTC.

The V gene is TRBV4-3, the J gene TRBJ2-2, with D maybe TRBD2 (6 bases). This CDR3 contains 18 residues. V lost 1 base, J lost 0 bases, and 15 bases lay in between. CDR1 and CDR2 from the germline V gene are LGHNA and YSLEER. CDR3: CASSQVSPGGANTGELFF. The CDR3 nucleotides read TGCGCCAGCAGCCAAGTCTCCCCCGGGGGAGCGAACACCGGGGAGCTGTTTTTT.

The genes are TRBV30 and TRBJ2-5; TRBD1 might be the D (5 bases). This CDR3 spans 13 amino acids. The germline V gene encodes CDR1 GTSNPN and CDR2 SVGIG (reference sequence). With 0 bases removed from V and 6 bases from J, the gap between germline ends came to 11 bases. Here the CDR3 DNA reads TGTGCCTGGAGTGTACAGGAAGGGAAGACCCAGTACTTC. Its translation is CAWSVQEGKTQYF.

In this sample, this clone turned up once. V is TRBV5-4 and J is TRBJ2-2; TRBD1 is a possible D gene (5 bases). The V and J ends lost 0 bases and 5 bases respectively, with 8 bases between them. Germline V lookup: CDR1 SGHNT, CDR2 YYREEE (reference sequence). The CDR3 spans 14 residues. The CDR3 sequence: CASSLDRGTGELFF. CDR3 DNA sequence: TGTGCCAGCAGCTTGGATAGGGGTACCGGGGAGCTGTTTTTT.

The CDR3 is CASSLGASSSGYTF. Written as DNA, the CDR3 is TGTGCCAGCAGCTTAGGGGCCTCGTCGAGCGGCTACACCTTC. The chain recombines TRBV7-2 with TRBJ1-2; D gene uncertain. Trimming took 1 base from V and 8 from J, leaving 14 bases between them. The CDR3 totals 14 residues. The germline CDR1 and CDR2 sequences are SGHTA and FQGNSA.

This clone has only one observation. The gene calls are TRBV25-1 and TRBJ1-3; D perhaps matches TRBD1 (5 bases). Germline lookup yields CDR1 MGHDK and CDR2 SYGVNS. The CDR3 spans 12 residues. Trimming removed 1 base at V and 7 bases at J, with 5 bases between. CDR3 nucleotide sequence: TGTGCCAGCAGTGAATGGGGGAACACCATATATTTT. This gives the protein CASSEWGNTIYF.

The CDR3 coding sequence is TGTGCCAGCAGTGTTAGTACTAGCGGAGTAAAGGAGCAGTACTTC. It yields the protein CASSVSTSGVKEQYF. The chain links TRBV2 to TRBJ2-7, with TRBD2 matching over 8 bases. J was trimmed by 7 bases and V by 4 bases; bases with no gene match: 12. Germline V gives CDR1 SNHLY, CDR2 FYNNEI. This CDR3 contains 15 residues.

In this sample, this clone turned up a few times. CDR3 in amino acids: CASSLGQGGNYGYTF. The CDR3 nucleotides are TGCGCCAGCAGCTTGGGTCAGGGGGGAAACTATGGCTACACCTTC. The chain couples TRBV5-1 to TRBJ1-2; the match to TRBD1 covers 7 bases. CDR3 length: 15 amino acids. In germline, CDR1 is SGHRS, CDR2 YFSETQ. Trimming at V came to 0 bases and at J to 2 bases, leaving 4 bases not matched to a gene.

This chain links TRBV7-2 with TRBJ1-5; D is undetermined. The V and J ends lost 8 bases and 3 bases respectively, with 8 bases between them. There are 12 residues in the CDR3. The germline V gene encodes CDR1 SGHTA and CDR2 FQGNSA. In DNA form, the CDR3 reads TGTGCCAGCGGCGGAGACAATCAGCCCCAGCATTTT. This gives the protein CASGGDNQPQHF.

The chain recombines TRBV11-2 with TRBJ2-7; D is possibly TRBD2 (5 bases). CDR1 SGHAT and CDR2 FQNNGV come from the germline V gene. Trimming shortened V by 4 bases and J by 7 bases, and 14 bases separated the two germline ends. CDR3 length: 13 amino acids. CDR3 nucleotide sequence: TGTGCCAGCAGCTCCGGACTTACGGGGGAGCAGTACTTC. As protein: CASSSGLTGEQYF.

The chain carries TRBV5-1 and TRBJ2-4; 10 bases map to TRBD1. V shed 6 bases and J 6 bases; nucleotides not matched to a gene: 12. There are 16 residues in the CDR3. CDR1 SGHRS and CDR2 YFSETQ come from the germline V gene. This CDR3 is CASNLSGGQGINIQYF. Written as DNA, the CDR3 is TGCGCCAGCAACCTTTCAGGGGGACAGGGGATAAACATTCAGTACTTC.

V and J are TRBV7-2 and TRBJ2-2; no firm D call. Trimming removed 1 base from V and 6 bases from J, with 12 bases in between. Germline CDR1 reads SGHTA; CDR2 reads FQGNSA. This CDR3 spans 15 amino acids. CDR3 sequence: CASSLVAAGSGELFF. The CDR3 bases are TGTGCCAGCAGCTTAGTTGCGGCAGGTTCCGGGGAGCTGTTTTTT.